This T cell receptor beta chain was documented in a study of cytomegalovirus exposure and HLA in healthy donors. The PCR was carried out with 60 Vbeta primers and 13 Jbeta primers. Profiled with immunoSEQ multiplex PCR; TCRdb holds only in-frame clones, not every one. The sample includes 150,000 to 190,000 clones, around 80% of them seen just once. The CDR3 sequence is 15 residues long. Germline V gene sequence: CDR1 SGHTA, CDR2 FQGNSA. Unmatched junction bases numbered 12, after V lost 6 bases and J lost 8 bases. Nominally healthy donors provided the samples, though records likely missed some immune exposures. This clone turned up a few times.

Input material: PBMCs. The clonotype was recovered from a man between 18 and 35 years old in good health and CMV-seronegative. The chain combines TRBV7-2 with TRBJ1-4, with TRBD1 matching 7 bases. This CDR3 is CASRRTGVGGEKLFF. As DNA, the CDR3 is TGTGCCAGCAGACGTACAGGGGTAGGGGGAGAAAAACTGTTTTTT.